The TCR beta chain under discussion was sequenced for a study of T-cell reconstitution after alpha-beta-depleted transplantation in children. General study findings and limits: Several hundred expanded graft clones reportedly supplied alpha-beta T cells about two months after transplant. T-cell numbers and diversity, one year after transplant, stemmed largely from T cells that were newly produced.

The germline CDR1 and CDR2 sequences are LGHNA and YSLEER. Deletions cut 3 bases from V and 6 bases from J, with 20 bases between. The CDR3 runs 16 residues. This clonotype was recorded a few times. Its antigen remains unidentified. Preparation of the TCRbeta library used unique molecular identifiers. TCRdb re-analysed the PCR reads in MiXCR, keeping a single row per CDR3 protein. The sample gives around 100,000 distinct CDR3 sequences, approximately 8% of which show up once; around 17% is in the top ten. This chain joins TRBV4-3 and TRBJ1-2, with D possibly TRBD1 on 6 matching bases. The sample here was PBMCs, taken before TCRalphabeta/CD19-depleted stem cell transplant. The sequence was collected from a boy aged 2 to 10 with acute lymphoblastic leukemia, due to receive a stem cell transplant. CDR3 in DNA: TGCGCCAGCAGCCAGCCCGGACAGCGCCTAAGAGATGGCTACACCTTC. Encoded protein: CASSQPGQRLRDGYTF.